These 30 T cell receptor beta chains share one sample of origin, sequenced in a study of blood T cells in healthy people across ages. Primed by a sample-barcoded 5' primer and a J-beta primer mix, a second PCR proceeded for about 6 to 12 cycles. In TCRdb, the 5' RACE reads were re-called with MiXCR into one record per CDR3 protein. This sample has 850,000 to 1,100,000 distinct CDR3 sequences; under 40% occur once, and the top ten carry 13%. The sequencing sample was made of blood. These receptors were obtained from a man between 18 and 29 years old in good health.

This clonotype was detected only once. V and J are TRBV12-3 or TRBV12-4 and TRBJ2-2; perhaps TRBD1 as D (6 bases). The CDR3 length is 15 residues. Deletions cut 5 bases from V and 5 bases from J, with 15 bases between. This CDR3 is CASSPDRLSTGELFF. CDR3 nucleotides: TGTGCCAGCAGTCCAGACAGGTTATCGACCGGGGAGCTGTTTTTT.

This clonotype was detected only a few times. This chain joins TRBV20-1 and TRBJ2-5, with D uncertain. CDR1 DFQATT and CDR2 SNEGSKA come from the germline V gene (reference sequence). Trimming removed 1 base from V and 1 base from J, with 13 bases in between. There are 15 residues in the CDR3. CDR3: CSARASPIPQETQYF. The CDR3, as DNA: TGCAGTGCTAGAGCCAGCCCCATCCCCCAAGAGACCCAGTACTTC.

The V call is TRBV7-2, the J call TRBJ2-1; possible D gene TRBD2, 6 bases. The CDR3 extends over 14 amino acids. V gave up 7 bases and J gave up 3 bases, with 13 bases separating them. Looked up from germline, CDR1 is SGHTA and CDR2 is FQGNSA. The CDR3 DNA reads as TGTGCCAGCAAAAACGGGACTTTCTACAATGAGCAGTTCTTC. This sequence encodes CASKNGTFYNEQFF.

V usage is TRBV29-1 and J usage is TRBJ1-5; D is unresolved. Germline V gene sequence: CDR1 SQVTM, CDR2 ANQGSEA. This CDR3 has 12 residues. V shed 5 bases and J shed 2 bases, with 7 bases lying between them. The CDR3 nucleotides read TGCAGCGTTAGCGAAGGCAATCAGCCCCAGCATTTT. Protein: CSVSEGNQPQHF.

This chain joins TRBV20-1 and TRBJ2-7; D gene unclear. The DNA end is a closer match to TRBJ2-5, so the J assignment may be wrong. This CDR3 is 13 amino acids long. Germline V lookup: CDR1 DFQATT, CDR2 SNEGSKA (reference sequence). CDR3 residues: CSARSGFRKTQYF. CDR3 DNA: TGCAGTGCTAGGTCCGGCTTTAGGAAGACCCAGTACTTC.

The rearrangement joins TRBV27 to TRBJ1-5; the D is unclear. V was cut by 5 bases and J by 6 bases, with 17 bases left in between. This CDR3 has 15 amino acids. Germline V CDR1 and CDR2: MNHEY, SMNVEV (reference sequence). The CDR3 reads CASSPTRGFTQPQHF. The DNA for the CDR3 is TGTGCCAGCAGTCCGACCCGGGGTTTCACTCAGCCCCAGCATTTT.

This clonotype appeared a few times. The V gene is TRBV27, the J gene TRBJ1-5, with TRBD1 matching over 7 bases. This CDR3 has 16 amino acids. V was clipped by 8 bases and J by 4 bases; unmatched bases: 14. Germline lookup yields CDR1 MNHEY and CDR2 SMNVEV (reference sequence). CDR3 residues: CASGQLPTGLNQPQHF. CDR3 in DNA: TGTGCCAGCGGCCAACTCCCGACAGGGTTAAATCAGCCCCAGCATTTT.

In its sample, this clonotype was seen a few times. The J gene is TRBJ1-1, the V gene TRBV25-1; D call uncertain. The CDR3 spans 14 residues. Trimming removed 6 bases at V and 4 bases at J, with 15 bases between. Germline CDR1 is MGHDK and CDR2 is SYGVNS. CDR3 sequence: CASRVPGEGTEAFF. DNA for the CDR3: TGTGCCAGCAGGGTTCCGGGTGAGGGCACTGAAGCTTTCTTT.

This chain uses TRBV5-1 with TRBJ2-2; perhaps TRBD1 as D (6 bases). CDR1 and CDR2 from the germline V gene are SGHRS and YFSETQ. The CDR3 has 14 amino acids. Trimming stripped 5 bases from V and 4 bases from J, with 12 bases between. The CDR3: CASRPGQFTGELFF. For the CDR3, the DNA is TGCGCCAGCAGGCCAGGACAGTTCACCGGGGAGCTGTTTTTT. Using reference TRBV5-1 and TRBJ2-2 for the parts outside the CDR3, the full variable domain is KAGVTQTPRYLIKTRGQQVTLSCSPISGHRSVSWYQQTPGQGLQFLFEYFSETQRNKGNFPGRFSGRQFSNSRSEMNVSTLELGDSALYLCASRPGQFTGELFFGEGSRLTVL.

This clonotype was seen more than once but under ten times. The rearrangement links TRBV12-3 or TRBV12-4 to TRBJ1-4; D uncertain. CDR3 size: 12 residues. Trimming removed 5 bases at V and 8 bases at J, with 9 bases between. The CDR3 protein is CASSRTGEKLFF. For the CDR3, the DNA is TGTGCCAGCAGTCGGACGGGGGAAAAACTGTTTTTT.

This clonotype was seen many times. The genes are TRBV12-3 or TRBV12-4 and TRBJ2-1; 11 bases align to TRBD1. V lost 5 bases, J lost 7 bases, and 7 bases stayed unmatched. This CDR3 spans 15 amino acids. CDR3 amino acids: CASSRTGGVGNEQFF. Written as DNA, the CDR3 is TGTGCCAGCAGTCGGACAGGGGGCGTAGGGAATGAGCAGTTCTTC.

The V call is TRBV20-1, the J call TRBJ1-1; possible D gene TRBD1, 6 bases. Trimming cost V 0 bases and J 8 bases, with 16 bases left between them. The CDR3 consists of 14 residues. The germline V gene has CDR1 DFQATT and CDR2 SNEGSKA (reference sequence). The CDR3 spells CSARDNQFRGEAFF. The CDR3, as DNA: TGCAGTGCTAGAGATAACCAGTTCAGGGGAGAAGCTTTCTTT.

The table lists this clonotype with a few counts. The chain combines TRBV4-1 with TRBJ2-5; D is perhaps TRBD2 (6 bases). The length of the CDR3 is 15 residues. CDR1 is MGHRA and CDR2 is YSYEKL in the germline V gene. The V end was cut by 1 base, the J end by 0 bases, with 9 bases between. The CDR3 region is CASSQVGGNQETQYF. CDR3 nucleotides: TGCGCCAGCAGCCAAGTGGGCGGGAACCAAGAGACCCAGTACTTC.

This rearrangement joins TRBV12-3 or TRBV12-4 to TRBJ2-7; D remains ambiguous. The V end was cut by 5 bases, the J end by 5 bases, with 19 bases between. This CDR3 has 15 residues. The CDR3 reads CASSPTDPPGDEQYF. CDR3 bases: TGTGCCAGCAGTCCCACGGACCCTCCTGGCGACGAGCAGTACTTC.

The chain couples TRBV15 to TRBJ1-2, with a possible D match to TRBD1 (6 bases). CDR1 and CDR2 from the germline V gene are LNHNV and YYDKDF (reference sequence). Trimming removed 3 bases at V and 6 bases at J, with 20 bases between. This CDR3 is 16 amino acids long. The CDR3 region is CATSSISTTGRHGYTF. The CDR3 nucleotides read TGTGCCACCAGCAGTATTAGTACAACAGGGAGGCATGGCTACACCTTC.

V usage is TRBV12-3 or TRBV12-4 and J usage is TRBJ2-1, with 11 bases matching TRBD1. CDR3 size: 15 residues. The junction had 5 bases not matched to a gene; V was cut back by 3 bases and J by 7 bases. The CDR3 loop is CASSFWTGGINEQFF. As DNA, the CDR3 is TGTGCCAGCAGTTTCTGGACAGGGGGCATAAATGAGCAGTTCTTC.

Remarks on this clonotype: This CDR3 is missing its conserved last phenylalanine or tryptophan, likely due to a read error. The CDR3 reads CASRGQIYGYTL. DNA of the CDR3: TGTGCCAGCAGGGGACAGATCTATGGCTACACCCTC. J is TRBJ1-2 and V is TRBV25-1; 7 nucleotides align to TRBD1. This CDR3 is 12 amino acids long. Looked up from germline, CDR1 is MGHDK and CDR2 is SYGVNS. J gave up 4 bases and V 6 bases, and 2 bases lay outside the gene matches.

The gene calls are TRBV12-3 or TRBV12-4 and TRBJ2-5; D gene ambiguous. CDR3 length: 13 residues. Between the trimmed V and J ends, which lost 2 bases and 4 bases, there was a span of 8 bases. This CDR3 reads CASSLLARETQYF. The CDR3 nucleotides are TGTGCCAGCAGTTTATTAGCTCGAGAGACCCAGTACTTC.

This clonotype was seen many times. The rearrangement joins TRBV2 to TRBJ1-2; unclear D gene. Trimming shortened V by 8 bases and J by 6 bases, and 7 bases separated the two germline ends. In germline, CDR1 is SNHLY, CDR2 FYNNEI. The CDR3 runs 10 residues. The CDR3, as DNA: TGTGCCAGCTCCCTGGATGGCTACACCTTC. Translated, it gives CASSLDGYTF.

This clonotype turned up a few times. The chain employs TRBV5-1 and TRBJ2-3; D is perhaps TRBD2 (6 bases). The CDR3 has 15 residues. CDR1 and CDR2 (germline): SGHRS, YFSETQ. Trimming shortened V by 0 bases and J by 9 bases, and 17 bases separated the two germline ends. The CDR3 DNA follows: TGCGCCAGCAGCTTGGCTCCGGTGGGGGAGGACACGCAGTATTTT. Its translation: CASSLAPVGEDTQYF.

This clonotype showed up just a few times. As DNA, the CDR3 is TGTGCCACCTATGGGGTGATCAGTCTAGACTATGGCTACACCTTC. It yields the protein CATYGVISLDYGYTF. The chain recombines TRBV10-3 with TRBJ1-2; D remains unclear. Germline V CDR1 and CDR2: ENHRY, SYGVKD. The CDR3 spans 15 residues. V was clipped by 10 bases and J by 3 bases, with 21 bases between them.

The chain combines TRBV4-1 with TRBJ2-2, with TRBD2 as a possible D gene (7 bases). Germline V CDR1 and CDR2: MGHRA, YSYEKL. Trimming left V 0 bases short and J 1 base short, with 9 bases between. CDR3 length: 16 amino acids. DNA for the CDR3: TGCGCCAGCAGCCAAGAGGGGGGGCTGAACACCGGGGAGCTGTTTTTT. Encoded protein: CASSQEGGLNTGELFF.

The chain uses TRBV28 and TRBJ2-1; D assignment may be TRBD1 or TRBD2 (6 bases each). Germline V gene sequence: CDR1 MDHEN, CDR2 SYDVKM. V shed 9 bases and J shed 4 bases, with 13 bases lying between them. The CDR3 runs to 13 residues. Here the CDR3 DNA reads TGTGCCAGTGGTTTAGGGGGGTACAATGAGCAGTTCTTC. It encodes CASGLGGYNEQFF.

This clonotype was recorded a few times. The CDR3 DNA follows: TGTGCCAGCAGTGAAGTGGGGGACACTGAAGCTTTCTTT. It specifies CASSEVGDTEAFF. The chain combines TRBV6-1 with TRBJ1-1; D is perhaps TRBD1 (5 bases). This CDR3 is 13 amino acids long. Trimming shortened V by 1 base and J by 3 bases, and 6 bases separated the two germline ends. Germline CDR1 and CDR2: MNHNS and SASEGT.

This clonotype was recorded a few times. The CDR3 spells CSAHLSGGLNNEQFF. As DNA, the CDR3 is TGCAGTGCTCACCTTAGCGGGGGACTTAACAATGAGCAGTTCTTC. The chain couples TRBV20-1 to TRBJ2-1, with TRBD2 identical over 9 bases. The CDR3 has 15 residues. Germline V gene data show CDR1 as DFQATT and CDR2 as SNEGSKA (reference sequence). The V gene end was trimmed by 5 bases and the J gene end by 5 bases; junction bases not matched to a gene: 10.

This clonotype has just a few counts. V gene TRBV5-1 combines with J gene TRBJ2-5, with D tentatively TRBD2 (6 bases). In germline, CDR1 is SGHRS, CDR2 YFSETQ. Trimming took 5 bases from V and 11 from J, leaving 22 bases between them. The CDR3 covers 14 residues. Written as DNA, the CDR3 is TGCGCCAGCAGGGGGGGAGGCTCCTACAATGGGCAGTACTTC. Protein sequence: CASRGGGSYNGQYF.

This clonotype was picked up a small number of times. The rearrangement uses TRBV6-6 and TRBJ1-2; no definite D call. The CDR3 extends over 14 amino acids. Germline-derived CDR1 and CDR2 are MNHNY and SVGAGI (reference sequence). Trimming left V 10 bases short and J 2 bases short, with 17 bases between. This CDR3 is CATRPGGRNYGYTF. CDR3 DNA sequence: TGTGCCACCCGGCCGGGCGGCAGAAACTATGGCTACACCTTC.

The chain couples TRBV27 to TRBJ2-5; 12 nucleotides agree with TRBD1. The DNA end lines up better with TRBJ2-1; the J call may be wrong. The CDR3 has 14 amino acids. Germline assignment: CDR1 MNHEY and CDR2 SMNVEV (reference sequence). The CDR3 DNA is TGTGCCAGCAGTTTCGGGACAGGGGGCGAGACCCAGTTCTTC. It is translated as CASSFGTGGETQFF.

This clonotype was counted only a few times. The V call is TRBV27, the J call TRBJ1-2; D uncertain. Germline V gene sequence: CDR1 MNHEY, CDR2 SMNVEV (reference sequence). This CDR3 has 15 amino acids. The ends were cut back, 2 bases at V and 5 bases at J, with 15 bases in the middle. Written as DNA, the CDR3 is TGTGCCAGCAGTTTAGGCGGTCTTGGGCGTTATGGCTACACCTTC. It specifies CASSLGGLGRYGYTF.

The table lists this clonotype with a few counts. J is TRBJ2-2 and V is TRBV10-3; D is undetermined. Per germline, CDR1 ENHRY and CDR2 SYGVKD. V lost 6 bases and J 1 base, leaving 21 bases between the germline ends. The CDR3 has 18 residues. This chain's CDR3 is CAISLDTPKGLNTGELFF. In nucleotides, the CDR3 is TGTGCCATCAGCCTCGATACGCCCAAGGGATTGAACACCGGGGAGCTGTTTTTT.